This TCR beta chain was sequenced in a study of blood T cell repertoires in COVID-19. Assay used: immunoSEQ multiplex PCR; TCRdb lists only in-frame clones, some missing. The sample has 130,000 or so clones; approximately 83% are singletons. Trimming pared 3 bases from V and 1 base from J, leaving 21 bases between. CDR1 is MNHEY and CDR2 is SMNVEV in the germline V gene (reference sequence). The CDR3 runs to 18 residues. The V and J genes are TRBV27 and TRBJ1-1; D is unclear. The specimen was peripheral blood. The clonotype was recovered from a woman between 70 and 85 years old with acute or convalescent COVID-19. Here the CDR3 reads CASSFFGPPGQGNTEAFF. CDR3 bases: TGTGCCAGCAGTTTTTTTGGGCCCCCAGGTCAAGGGAACACTGAAGCTTTCTTT.